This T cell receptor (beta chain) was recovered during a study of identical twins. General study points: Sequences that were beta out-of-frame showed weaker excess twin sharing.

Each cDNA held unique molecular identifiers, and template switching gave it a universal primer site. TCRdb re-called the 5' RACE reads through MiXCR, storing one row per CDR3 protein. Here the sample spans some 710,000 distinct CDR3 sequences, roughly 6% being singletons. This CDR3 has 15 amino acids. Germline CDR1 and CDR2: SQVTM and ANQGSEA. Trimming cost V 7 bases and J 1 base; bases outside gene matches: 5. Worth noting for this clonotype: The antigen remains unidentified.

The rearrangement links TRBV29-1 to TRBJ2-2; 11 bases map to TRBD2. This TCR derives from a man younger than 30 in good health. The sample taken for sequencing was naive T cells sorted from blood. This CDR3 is CSARLAGLNTGELFF. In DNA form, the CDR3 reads TGCAGCGCCAGACTAGCGGGGCTGAACACCGGGGAGCTGTTTTTT.